A selection of T cell receptor beta chains follows, all from one sample in a study of cytomegalovirus exposure and HLA in healthy donors. Clones were read by immunoSEQ multiplex PCR, and TCRdb kept only the in-frame ones, dropping some. The table shows 210,000 or so clones, with roughly 78% occurring only once. The sequenced sample consisted of PBMCs. Receptors were obtained from a boy aged 5-17 years in good health and CMV-seronegative. CDR3s leave out the opening cysteine and the closing phenylalanine or tryptophan. Fields, in order: J gene, V gene, CDR3 protein.

>TRBJ1-1|TRBV29-1
SVKNRDSNTEAF
>TRBJ1-5|TRBV2
ASSEAKGQDHSNQPQH
>TRBJ2-7|TRBV19
ATEGQAYEQY
>TRBJ2-5|TRBV7-2
ASSLRTDQETQY
>TRBJ2-2|TRBV19
ASSIAGNTGELF
>TRBJ1-4|TRBV18
ASSLTGGEKLF
>TRBJ1-2|TRBV10-3
AISLQGTSYGYT
>TRBJ2-7|TRBV4-2
ASSQGAVSGNYEQY
>TRBJ2-7|TRBV20-1
SADRNYEQY
>TRBJ2-7|TRBV9
ASSAGGLANTYEQY
>TRBJ1-1|TRBV28
ASSLGGRVNTEAF
>TRBJ1-2|TRBV5-1
ASSLTGGVANYGYT
>TRBJ2-3|TRBV6-4
ASSDSSGTTDTQY
>TRBJ2-6|TRBV11-3
ASSPFGSSGANVLT
>TRBJ2-7|TRBV19
ATSAGISYEQY
>TRBJ1-4|TRBV27
ASREFTNEKLF
>TRBJ1-4|TRBV5-1
ASSLRRQGVITNEKLF
>TRBJ1-4|TRBV5-5
ASSPYRAGGEKLF
>TRBJ1-2|TRBV10-3
AISESTRQGDGYT
>TRBJ2-1|TRBV11-1
ASSRGFSNEQF
>TRBJ1-2|TRBV13
ASSLTGQGYGYT
>TRBJ1-1|TRBV30
ARTGGNTEAF
>TRBJ2-6|TRBV9
ASSVVGSSGANVLT
>TRBJ1-1|TRBV13
ASSLLRGPRLRTEAF
>TRBJ1-2|TRBV30
AWTQGARGYT
>TRBJ2-7|TRBV6-5
ASSYSTGDTYEQY
>TRBJ2-6|TRBV7-8
ASSSYLTGISGANVLT
>TRBJ2-7|TRBV6-1
ASRYSGSYEQY
>TRBJ1-3|TRBV12-5
ASGFLPGQGALGGNTIY
>TRBJ1-5|TRBV7-9
ASSPTPDRVSVQPQH
>TRBJ1-2|TRBV21-1
ASSGQGDYGYT
>TRBJ2-1|TRBV6-1
ASQSVRGDNEQF